Shown below are 13 T cell receptor beta chains from a single sample sequenced in a study of blood T cell repertoires in COVID-19. TCRdb keeps only in-frame clones here, not all; method: immunoSEQ multiplex PCR. Among around 150,000 clones listed, about 86% were seen once. Sequencing used peripheral blood. The receptors shown here come from a woman aged 60-75 years with active or convalescent COVID-19.

V is TRBV7-9 and J is TRBJ2-5; 8 bases are a match to TRBD2. With V trimmed by 5 bases and J by 4 bases, 9 bases remained unmatched. The V gene's germline CDR1 is SEHNR and CDR2 FQNEAQ (reference sequence). The CDR3 spans 15 residues. The CDR3: CASSPGGGMRETQYF. In DNA, the CDR3 is TGTGCCAGCAGCCCCGGCGGGGGGATGAGAGAGACCCAGTACTTC.

This chain connects TRBV28 to TRBJ2-7; 7 bases fit TRBD1. This CDR3 has 15 amino acids. Germline assignment: CDR1 MDHEN and CDR2 SYDVKM. V dropped 6 bases and J dropped 1; count of bases not matched to a gene: 9. The CDR3 DNA reads TGTGCCAGCAGGCAGTCGGGACAGACGTCCTACGAGCAGTACGTC. Translated, it gives CASRQSGQTSYEQYV.

V is TRBV19 and J is TRBJ2-2; D possibly corresponds to TRBD2 (5 bases). The germline V and J ends were trimmed by 3 bases and 2 bases, with 10 bases remaining between them. CDR3 length: 15 amino acids. Germline CDR1 and CDR2: LNHDA and SQIVND (reference sequence). The CDR3 DNA is TGTGCCAGTAGTATCCCCCCGGGAAACACCGGGGAGCTGTTTTTT. Protein product: CASSIPPGNTGELFF.

The gene calls are TRBV16 and TRBJ1-5, with D hard to call. This CDR3 region has 15 residues. Trimming took 4 bases from V and 0 from J, leaving 10 bases between them. Germline CDR1 is KGHSY and CDR2 is FQNENV. CDR3 coding DNA: TGTGCCAGCAGCCCGGACGGGGATAGCAATCAGCCCCAGCATTTT. It translates to CASSPDGDSNQPQHF.

The rearrangement uses TRBV7-9 and TRBJ1-1, with D perhaps TRBD1 (5 bases). Germline assignment: CDR1 SEHNR and CDR2 FQNEAQ (reference sequence). The CDR3 totals 13 residues. V was pared by 7 bases and J by 4 bases, with 13 bases between. CDR3 amino acids: CASKRQGGTEAFF. The CDR3 DNA is TGTGCCAGCAAAAGGCAGGGAGGCACTGAAGCTTTCTTT.

The J gene is TRBJ1-1, the V gene TRBV15, with 9 positions matching TRBD1. In germline, CDR1 is LNHNV, CDR2 YYDKDF (reference sequence). CDR3 size: 17 residues. Trimming took 1 base from V and 3 from J; bases not matched to a gene: 9. CDR3 amino acids: CATSRASSGTGHTEAFF. CDR3 DNA sequence: TGTGCCACCAGCAGAGCCAGTAGCGGGACAGGGCACACTGAAGCTTTCTTT.

CDR3 DNA: TGCGCCAGCAGCTTGGAAGGCGGATACGGCAATGAGCAGTTCTTC. This gives the protein CASSLEGGYGNEQFF. The chain carries TRBV5-1 and TRBJ2-1; D is ambiguous. The V end was cut by 0 bases, the J end by 6 bases, with 13 bases between. Germline CDR1 SGHRS, CDR2 YFSETQ. CDR3 size: 15 residues.

The gene calls are TRBV20-1 and TRBJ2-7; 11 bases are shared with TRBD2. V was pared by 3 bases and J by 4 bases, with 5 bases of the junction left unmatched. The CDR3 has 14 amino acids. CDR1 is DFQATT, CDR2 SNEGSKA, per germline (reference sequence). CDR3 residues: CSASLTSGSYEQYF. The CDR3 DNA is TGCAGTGCTAGTCTCACTAGCGGGAGTTACGAGCAGTACTTC.

V usage is TRBV2 and J usage is TRBJ1-4; TRBD1 matches 7 bases. Germline V CDR1 and CDR2: SNHLY, FYNNEI. The CDR3 consists of 15 residues. Trimming removed 5 bases from V and 8 bases from J; junction bases left unmatched: 11. The CDR3 DNA reads TGTGCCAGCAGTTCCCTAACAGGGGTGGGGGAAAAACTGTTTTTT. This encodes CASSSLTGVGEKLFF.

The chain recombines TRBV29-1 with TRBJ1-6; D uncertain. The CDR3 runs 13 residues. Germline assignment: CDR1 SQVTM and CDR2 ANQGSEA. With 6 bases removed from V and 10 bases from J, the gap between germline ends came to 16 bases. CDR3 sequence (DNA): TGCAGCGTCACGGACGGTGGAGGATCACCCCTCCACTTT. Residues: CSVTDGGGSPLHF.

The chain recombines TRBV3-1 (or the pseudogene TRBV3-2) with TRBJ1-1; D perhaps matches TRBD1 (6 bases). The germline V gene has CDR1 LGHDT and CDR2 YNNKEL (reference sequence). The CDR3 covers 16 residues. V lost 2 bases, J lost 3 bases, and 16 bases lay in between. DNA for the CDR3: TGTGCCAGCAGCCAACTCTCAACAGGGTCGGACACTGAAGCTTTCTTT. Protein: CASSQLSTGSDTEAFF.

The J gene is TRBJ2-5, the V gene TRBV27, with 11 bases lining up with TRBD1. CDR1 is MNHEY, CDR2 SMNVEV, per germline (reference sequence). The length of the CDR3 is 15 residues. V lost 5 bases and J lost 5; bases outside the gene matches: 7. CDR3 sequence (DNA): TGTGCCAGCAGTCTGGGACAGGGGGTGGTTGAGACCCAGTACTTC. It specifies CASSLGQGVVETQYF.

V is TRBV29-1 and J is TRBJ2-6; possible D gene TRBD1, 6 bases. V dropped 7 bases and J dropped 1 base, with 11 bases sitting between them. The CDR3 has 14 amino acids. Germline CDR1 SQVTM, CDR2 ANQGSEA. The CDR3 reads CSAAGESGANVLTF. CDR3 nucleotides: TGCAGCGCTGCAGGGGAGTCTGGGGCCAACGTCCTGACTTTC. The complete variable domain, with remaining parts taken from reference TRBV29-1 and TRBJ2-6, reads SAVISQKPSRDICQRGTSLTIQCQVDSQVTMMFWYRQQPGQSLTLIATANQGSEATYESGFVIDKFPISRPNLTFSTLTVSNMSPEDSSIYLCSAAGESGANVLTFGAGSRLTVL.